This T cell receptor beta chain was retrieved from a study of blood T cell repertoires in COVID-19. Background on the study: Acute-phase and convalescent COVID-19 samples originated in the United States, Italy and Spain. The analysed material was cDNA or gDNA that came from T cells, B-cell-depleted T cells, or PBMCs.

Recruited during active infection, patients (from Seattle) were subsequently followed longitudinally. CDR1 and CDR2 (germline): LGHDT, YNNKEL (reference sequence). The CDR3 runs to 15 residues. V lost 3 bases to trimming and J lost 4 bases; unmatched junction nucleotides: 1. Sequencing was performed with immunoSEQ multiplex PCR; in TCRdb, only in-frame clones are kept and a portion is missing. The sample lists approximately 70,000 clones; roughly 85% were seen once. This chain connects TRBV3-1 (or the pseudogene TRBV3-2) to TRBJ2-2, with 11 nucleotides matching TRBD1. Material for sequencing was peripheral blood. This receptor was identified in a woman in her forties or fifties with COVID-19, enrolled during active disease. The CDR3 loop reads CASSHGTGGTGELFF. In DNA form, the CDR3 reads TGTGCCAGCAGCCATGGGACAGGGGGCACCGGGGAGCTGTTTTTT.